This TCR beta chain appears in the sequencing data of a study of OX40 agonist ivuxolimab in advanced cancers. Libraries were prepared by immunoSEQ multiplex PCR; TCRdb keeps only in-frame clonotypes and omits some of them. The sample records tens of thousands of clones, roughly 76% being singletons. The CDR3 runs 14 residues. V was shortened by 4 bases and J by 6 bases, with 15 bases between the two germline ends. CDR1 is MNHEY, CDR2 SVGAGI, per germline. The sample holds a few counts of this clone. The chain recombines TRBV6-5 with TRBJ1-2, with a weak D call TRBD1 (6 bases). The sequence was collected from an adult with an advanced solid tumor such as melanoma, head and neck, liver or kidney cancer. Source: CD4+ or CD8+ T cells sorted from blood, taken in a trial of the OX40 agonist ivuxolimab. The CDR3 DNA sequence: TGTGCCAGCAGTTTCGGCGCAGGGGCTGATGGCTACACCTTC. Translation: CASSFGAGADGYTF.